Each of the 19 T cell receptor beta chains below was sequenced from the same sample in a study of OX40 agonist ivuxolimab in advanced cancers. Assay used: immunoSEQ multiplex PCR; TCRdb lists only in-frame clones, some missing. The sample lists 35,000 to 40,000 clones, 80% to 90% occurring once. The sample in question was CD4+ or CD8+ T cells sorted from blood, obtained in a trial of the OX40 agonist ivuxolimab. The receptors here all came from an adult with an advanced solid tumor such as melanoma, head and neck, liver or kidney cancer.

The V gene is TRBV19, the J gene TRBJ2-7; D not resolved. The germline gives CDR1 LNHDA, CDR2 SQIVND (reference sequence). The CDR3 is 13 amino acids. With 2 bases removed from V and 0 bases from J, the gap between germline ends came to 5 bases. CDR3 sequence: CASSITASYEQYF. CDR3 sequence (DNA): TGTGCCAGTAGTATAACAGCCTCCTACGAGCAGTACTTC. Complete variable domain (other parts from reference TRBV19 and TRBJ2-7): DGGITQSPKYLFRKEGQNVTLSCEQNLNHDAMYWYRQDPGQGLRLIYYSQIVNDFQKGDIAEGYSVSREKKESFPLTVTSAQKNPTAFYLCASSITASYEQYFGPGTRLTVT.

The chain has TRBV27 and TRBJ1-4; TRBD1 is a possible D gene (6 bases). CDR1 and CDR2 (germline): MNHEY, SMNVEV (reference sequence). The V and J ends lost 8 bases and 14 bases respectively, with 18 bases between them. The CDR3 is made up of 12 amino acids. The CDR3 region has the DNA TGTGCCAGCGCCAGCGCCTCAGGGGACCTGTTTTTT. Translated: CASASASGDLFF.

J is TRBJ1-3 and V is TRBV28, with 7 positions matching TRBD1. The CDR3 has 15 residues. V lost 2 bases and J lost 2; bases outside the gene matches: 3. Germline V gene sequence: CDR1 MDHEN, CDR2 SYDVKM. CDR3 residues: CASSLIGGAGNTIYF. In DNA, the CDR3 is TGTGCCAGCAGTTTAATAGGGGGCGCTGGAAACACCATATATTTT.

This chain uses TRBV4-3 with TRBJ2-1, with D unresolved. Trimming pared 0 bases from V and 7 bases from J, leaving 10 bases between. This CDR3 contains 14 residues. Germline V gene data show CDR1 as LGHNA and CDR2 as YSLEER. DNA of the CDR3: TGCGCCAGCAGCCAAGAGGGTACGTTGAATGAGCAGTTCTTC. This encodes CASSQEGTLNEQFF.

This clone was counted a few times. Different DNA sequences within this sample yield the same CDR3. The CDR3 sequence: CASSIGDARDKPHTEAFF. The CDR3 coding sequence is TGTGCCAGTAGTATAGGGGACGCCCGGGACAAACCTCACACTGAAGCTTTCTTT. This chain joins TRBV19 and TRBJ1-1, with a weak D call TRBD1 (6 bases). V was pared by 1 base and J by 3 bases, with 21 bases between. Germline V gene lookup returns CDR1 LNHDA and CDR2 SQIVND (reference sequence). The CDR3 is made up of 18 amino acids.

The chain carries TRBV15 and TRBJ1-5, with a tentative D call TRBD1 (6 bases). This CDR3 comprises 17 residues. V was pared by 0 bases and J by 5 bases, with 17 bases between. Germline CDR1 reads LNHNV; CDR2 reads YYDKDF (reference sequence). CDR3: CATSRDYMGQRDQPQHF. CDR3 coding DNA: TGTGCCACCAGCAGAGATTATATGGGACAACGAGATCAGCCCCAGCATTTT.

This chain links TRBV7-9 with TRBJ2-3; 13 positions agree with TRBD2. The CDR3 loop spans 16 amino acids. CDR1 is SEHNR, CDR2 FQNEAQ, per germline (reference sequence). J lost 4 bases, V lost 5 bases, and 6 bases had no gene match. The CDR3, as DNA: TGTGCCAGCAGCCTTAAACTAGCGGGGGGGCCAGATACGCAGTATTTT. Translating gives CASSLKLAGGPDTQYF.

This clone appeared a single time. CDR3: CASSPGANTEAFF. The DNA of the CDR3 is TGTGCCAGCAGCCCAGGCGCGAACACTGAAGCTTTCTTT. J is TRBJ1-1 and V is TRBV7-9; D gene ambiguous. The V end lost 5 bases, the J end lost 1 base, and 8 bases lay between the germline ends. This CDR3 spans 13 amino acids. Germline values: CDR1 SEHNR, CDR2 FQNEAQ (reference sequence).

The chain has TRBV11-2 and TRBJ2-7; a possible D gene is TRBD1 (6 bases). The length of the CDR3 is 14 residues. In germline, CDR1 is SGHAT, CDR2 FQNNGV. The ends were cut back, 4 bases at V and 0 bases at J, with 10 bases in the middle. Written as DNA, the CDR3 is TGTGCCAGCAGCTACCGGACAGACTCCTACGAGCAGTACTTC. This sequence encodes CASSYRTDSYEQYF.

This clone came up once. The rearrangement joins TRBV4-1 to TRBJ2-7, with TRBD2 as a possible D gene (6 bases). Trimming cost V 1 base and J 2 bases, with 6 bases left between them. Germline V gene data show CDR1 as MGHRA and CDR2 as YSYEKL. The CDR3 length is 13 residues. The CDR3 nucleotides read TGCGCCAGCAGCCAAGGACTAGCCTACGAGCAGTACTTC. It translates to CASSQGLAYEQYF.

In nucleotides, the CDR3 is TGTGCCAGCAGCTTAGCAGCGGGCTACGAGCAGTACTTC. This codes for CASSLAAGYEQYF. The genes are TRBV7-8 and TRBJ2-7, with D maybe TRBD2 (6 bases). The CDR3 is made up of 13 amino acids. Germline V gene data show CDR1 as SGHVS and CDR2 as FQNEAQ. V gave up 0 bases and J gave up 3 bases, with 6 bases separating them.

CDR3 DNA sequence: TGTGCCACCAGCTCATCAGGGGTGGGTGAAGCTTTCTTT. It specifies CATSSSGVGEAFF. The chain uses TRBV15 and TRBJ1-1; weak D call: TRBD1 (6 bases). This CDR3 contains 13 residues. Trimming removed 5 bases from V and 7 bases from J, with 14 bases in between. Germline V gene lookup returns CDR1 LNHNV and CDR2 YYDKDF (reference sequence).

This clone has a single count. The gene calls are TRBV6-6 and TRBJ2-7; 7 bases align to TRBD1. Germline V lookup: CDR1 MNHNY, CDR2 SVGAGI (reference sequence). The V gene end was trimmed by 7 bases and the J gene end by 1 base; junction bases not matched to a gene: 7. The CDR3 consists of 14 residues. The CDR3 protein is CASNPGQSSYEQYF. CDR3 DNA sequence: TGTGCCAGCAACCCGGGACAGTCTTCCTACGAGCAGTACTTC.

This chain connects TRBV10-3 to TRBJ2-7, with TRBD1 matching 9 bases. The V and J ends lost 6 bases and 3 bases, in that order; junction bases with no gene match: 9. The V gene's germline CDR1 is ENHRY and CDR2 SYGVKD. CDR3 size: 15 residues. The CDR3 bases are TGTGCCATCAGCGCCCCCCGGGACAGGGACTACGAGCAGTACTTC. This translates into CAISAPRDRDYEQYF.

As to this clone: The sample has other DNA sequences that encode this CDR3 too. The rearrangement links TRBV9 to TRBJ1-2; 9 nucleotides match TRBD1. The germline V gene has CDR1 SGDLS and CDR2 YYNGEE. V was clipped by 0 bases and J by 5 bases; unmatched bases: 2. The length of the CDR3 is 14 residues. CDR3 in amino acids: CASSVGTGDYGYTF. Written as DNA, the CDR3 is TGTGCCAGCAGCGTAGGGACAGGGGATTATGGCTACACCTTC.

The chain joins TRBV27 to TRBJ2-3; TRBD1 matches 7 bases. Germline lookup yields CDR1 MNHEY and CDR2 SMNVEV (reference sequence). The CDR3 covers 16 residues. The V and J ends lost 3 bases and 4 bases, in that order; junction bases with no gene match: 10. The CDR3, as DNA: TGTGCCAGCAGTTTGTCTCGGACAGGTGGTGCAGATACGCAGTATTTT. Translating gives CASSLSRTGGADTQYF.

This sequence joins TRBV4-2 and TRBJ2-1; 13 bases match TRBD2. CDR1 and CDR2 (germline): LGHNA, YNFKEQ. The CDR3 totals 18 residues. V was clipped by 0 bases and J by 3 bases; unmatched bases: 5. This CDR3 reads CASSQDSTSGGVYNEQFF. In DNA form, the CDR3 reads TGTGCCAGCAGCCAAGATTCAACTAGCGGGGGGGTCTACAATGAGCAGTTCTTC.

The CDR3 DNA follows: TGTGCCAGCAGTTATATAACAGGGAACACTGAAGCTTTCTTT. Translated, it gives CASSYITGNTEAFF. The rearrangement uses TRBV6-5 and TRBJ1-1; the D gene is possibly TRBD1 (5 bases). Germline V CDR1 and CDR2: MNHEY, SVGAGI. Deletions cut 3 bases from V and 1 base from J, with 9 bases between. The CDR3 has 14 amino acids.

The chain recombines TRBV9 with TRBJ2-3; the D gene is possibly TRBD2 (6 bases). This CDR3 contains 18 residues. In germline, CDR1 is SGDLS, CDR2 YYNGEE. V was cut by 0 bases and J by 3 bases, with 20 bases left in between. CDR3 DNA sequence: TGTGCCAGCAGCGTAGCTCAGGCGGGGCCGGGCGTGACAGATACGCAGTATTTT. Translated, it gives CASSVAQAGPGVTDTQYF.